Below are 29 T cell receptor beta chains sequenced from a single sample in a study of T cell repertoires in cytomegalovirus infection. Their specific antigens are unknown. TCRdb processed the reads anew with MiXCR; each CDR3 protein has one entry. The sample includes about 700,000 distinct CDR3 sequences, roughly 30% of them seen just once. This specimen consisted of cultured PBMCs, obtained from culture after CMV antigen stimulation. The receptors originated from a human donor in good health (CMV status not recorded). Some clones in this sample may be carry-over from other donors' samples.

This CDR3 is CATLEERRAGSLQQYF. The CDR3, as DNA: TGTGCCACCCTGGAAGAGCGCCGGGCCGGTTCTCTCCAGCAGTACTTC. The genes are TRBV10-3 and TRBJ2-7; no clear D gene. Germline CDR1 is ENHRY and CDR2 is SYGVKD. Trimming cost V 10 bases and J 8 bases, with 30 bases left between them. The CDR3 spans 16 residues.

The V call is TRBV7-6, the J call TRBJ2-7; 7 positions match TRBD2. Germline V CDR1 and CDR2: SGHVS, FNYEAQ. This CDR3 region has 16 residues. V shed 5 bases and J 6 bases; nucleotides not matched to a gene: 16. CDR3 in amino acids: CASSIARAGQRGEQYF. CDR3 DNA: TGTGCCAGCAGCATCGCTAGAGCGGGGCAAAGAGGCGAGCAGTACTTC.

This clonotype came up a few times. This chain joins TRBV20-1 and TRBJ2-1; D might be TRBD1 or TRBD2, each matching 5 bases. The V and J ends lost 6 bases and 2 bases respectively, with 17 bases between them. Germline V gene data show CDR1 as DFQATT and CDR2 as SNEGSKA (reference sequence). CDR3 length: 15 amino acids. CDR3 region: CSASGRREPYNEQFF. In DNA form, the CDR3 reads TGCAGTGCCAGCGGACGCAGGGAGCCCTACAATGAGCAGTTCTTC.

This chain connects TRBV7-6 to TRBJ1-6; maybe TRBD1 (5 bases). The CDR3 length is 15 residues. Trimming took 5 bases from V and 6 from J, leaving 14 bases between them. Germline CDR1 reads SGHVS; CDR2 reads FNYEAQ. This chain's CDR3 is CASSRGGRSNSPLHF. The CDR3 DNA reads TGTGCCAGCAGCCGCGGGGGGAGAAGTAATTCACCCCTCCACTTT.

The CDR3 sequence: CASSLARGNTYEQYF. In nucleotides, the CDR3 is TGTGCCAGCAGCTTAGCCCGGGGGAATACCTACGAGCAGTACTTC. The chain joins TRBV7-2 to TRBJ2-7; D might be TRBD2 (6 bases). The V gene lost 0 bases and the J gene lost 2 bases, with 11 bases spanning the gap. Germline assignment: CDR1 SGHTA and CDR2 FQGNSA. The CDR3 consists of 15 residues.

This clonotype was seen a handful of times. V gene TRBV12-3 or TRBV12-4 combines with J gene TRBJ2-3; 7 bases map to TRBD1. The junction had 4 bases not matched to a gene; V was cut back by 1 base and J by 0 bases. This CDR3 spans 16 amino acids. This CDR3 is CASSLGTGSSTDTQYF. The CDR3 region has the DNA TGTGCCAGCAGTTTAGGGACAGGATCTAGCACAGATACGCAGTATTTT.

The CDR3 is CAGTGTGGTGELFF. The CDR3 region has the DNA TGTGCCGGAACCGGGACAGGAGGGACCGGGGAGCTGTTTTTT. The chain recombines TRBV2 with TRBJ2-2; 8 bases are shared with TRBD1. The CDR3 is 14 amino acids. The V gene end was trimmed by 11 bases and the J gene end by 5 bases; junction bases not matched to a gene: 10. The germline V gene has CDR1 SNHLY and CDR2 FYNNEI.

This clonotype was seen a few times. Written as DNA, the CDR3 is TGTGCCAGCGGATATACCCCATACTCCTACAATGAGCAGTTCTTC. Translated: CASGYTPYSYNEQFF. The chain joins TRBV6-1 to TRBJ2-1; D is unclear. The germline gives CDR1 MNHNS, CDR2 SASEGT. With 8 bases removed from V and 0 bases from J, the gap between germline ends came to 14 bases. The CDR3 contains 15 residues.

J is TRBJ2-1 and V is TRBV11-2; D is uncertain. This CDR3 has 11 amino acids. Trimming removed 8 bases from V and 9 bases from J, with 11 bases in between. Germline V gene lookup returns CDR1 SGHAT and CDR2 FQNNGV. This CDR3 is CASAPSAEQFF. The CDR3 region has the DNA TGTGCCAGCGCTCCGTCTGCTGAGCAGTTCTTC.

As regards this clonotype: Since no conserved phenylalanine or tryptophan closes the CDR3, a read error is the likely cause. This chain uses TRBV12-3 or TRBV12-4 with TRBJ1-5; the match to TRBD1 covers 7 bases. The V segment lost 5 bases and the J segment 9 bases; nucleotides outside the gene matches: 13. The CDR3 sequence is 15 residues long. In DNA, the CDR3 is TGTGCCAGCAGTCCAAACAACAGGGGTAACCCGCCCCAGCATTCT. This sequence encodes CASSPNNRGNPPQHS.

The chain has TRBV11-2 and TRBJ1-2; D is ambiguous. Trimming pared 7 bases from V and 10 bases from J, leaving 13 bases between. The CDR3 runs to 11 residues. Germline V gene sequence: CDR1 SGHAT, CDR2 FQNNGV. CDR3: CASTPLGYYTF. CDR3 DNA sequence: TGTGCCAGCACCCCTTTGGGTTACTACACCTTC.

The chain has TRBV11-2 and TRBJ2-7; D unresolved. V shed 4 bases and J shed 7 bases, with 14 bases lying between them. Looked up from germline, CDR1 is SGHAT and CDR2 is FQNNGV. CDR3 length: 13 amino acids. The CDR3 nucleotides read TGTGCCAGCAGCTCCGGTATTTGGGCTGAGCAGTACTTC. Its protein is CASSSGIWAEQYF.

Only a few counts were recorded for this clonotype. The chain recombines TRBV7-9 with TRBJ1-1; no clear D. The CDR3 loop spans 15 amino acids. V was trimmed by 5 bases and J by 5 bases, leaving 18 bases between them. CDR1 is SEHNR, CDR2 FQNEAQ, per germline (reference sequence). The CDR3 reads CASSTGVYDLTEAFF. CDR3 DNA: TGTGCCAGCAGCACCGGGGTTTATGATTTGACTGAAGCTTTCTTT.

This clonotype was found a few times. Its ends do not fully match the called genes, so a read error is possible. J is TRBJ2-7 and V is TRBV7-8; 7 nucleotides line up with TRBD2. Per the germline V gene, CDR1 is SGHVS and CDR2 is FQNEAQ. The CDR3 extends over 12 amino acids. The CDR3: CATSGHKGGGDF. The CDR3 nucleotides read TGTGCCACCTCCGGGCACAAAGGTGGGGGGGACTTC.

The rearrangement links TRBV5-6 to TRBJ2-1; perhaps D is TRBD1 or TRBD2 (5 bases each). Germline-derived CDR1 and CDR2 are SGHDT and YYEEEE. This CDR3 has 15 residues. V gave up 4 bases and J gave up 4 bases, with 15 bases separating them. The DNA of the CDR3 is TGTGCCAGCAGCCACCGGGGACGGCCATACAATGAGCAGTTCTTC. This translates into CASSHRGRPYNEQFF.

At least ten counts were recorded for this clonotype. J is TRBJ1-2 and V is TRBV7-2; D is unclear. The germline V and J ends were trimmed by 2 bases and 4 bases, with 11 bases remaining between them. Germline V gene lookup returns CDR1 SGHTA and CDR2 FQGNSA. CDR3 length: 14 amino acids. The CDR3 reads CASSLFGEGYGYTF. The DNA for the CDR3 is TGTGCCAGCAGCTTATTCGGGGAAGGCTATGGCTACACCTTC.

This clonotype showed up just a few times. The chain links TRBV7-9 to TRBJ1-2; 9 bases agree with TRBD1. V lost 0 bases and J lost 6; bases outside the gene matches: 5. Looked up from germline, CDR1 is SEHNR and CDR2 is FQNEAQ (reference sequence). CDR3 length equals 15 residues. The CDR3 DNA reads TGTGCCAGCAGCTTAGCGCAGGGGACAGGGAATGGCTACACCTTC. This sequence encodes CASSLAQGTGNGYTF.

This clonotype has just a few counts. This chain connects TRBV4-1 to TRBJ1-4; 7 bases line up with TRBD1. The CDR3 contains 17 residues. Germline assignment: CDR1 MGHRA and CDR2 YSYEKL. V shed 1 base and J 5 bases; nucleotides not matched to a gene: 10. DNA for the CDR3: TGCGCCAGCAGCCAAGGGGGGACAGTCCTTCGAAATGAAAAACTGTTTTTT. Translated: CASSQGGTVLRNEKLFF.

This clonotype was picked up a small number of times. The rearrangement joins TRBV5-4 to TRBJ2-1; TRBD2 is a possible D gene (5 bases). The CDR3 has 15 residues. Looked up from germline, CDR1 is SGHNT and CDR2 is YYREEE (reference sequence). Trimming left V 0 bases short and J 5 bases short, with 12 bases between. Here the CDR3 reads CASSLGGSYDNEQFF. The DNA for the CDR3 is TGTGCCAGCAGCTTGGGTGGGAGTTACGACAATGAGCAGTTCTTC. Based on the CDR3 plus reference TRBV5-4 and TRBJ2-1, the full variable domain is ETGVTQSPTHLIKTRGQQVTLRCSSQSGHNTVSWYQQALGQGPQFIFQYYREEENGRGNFPPRFSGLQFPNYSSELNVNALELDDSALYLCASSLGGSYDNEQFFGPGTRLTVL.

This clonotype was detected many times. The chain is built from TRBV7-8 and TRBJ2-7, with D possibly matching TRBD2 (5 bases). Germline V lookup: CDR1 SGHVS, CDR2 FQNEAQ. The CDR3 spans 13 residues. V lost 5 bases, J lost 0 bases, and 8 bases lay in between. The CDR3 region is CASSHGISYEQYF. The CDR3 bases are TGTGCCAGCAGCCACGGGATCTCCTACGAGCAGTACTTC.

DNA for the CDR3: TGTGCCAGCAGTTTGAGACTAGCGGGGCCAGATACGCAGTATTTT. Amino acid sequence: CASSLRLAGPDTQYF. This chain connects TRBV12-3 or TRBV12-4 to TRBJ2-3; the match to TRBD2 covers 11 bases. The CDR3 totals 15 residues. After removal of 3 bases from V and 4 bases from J, the junction contained 3 bases not matched to a gene.

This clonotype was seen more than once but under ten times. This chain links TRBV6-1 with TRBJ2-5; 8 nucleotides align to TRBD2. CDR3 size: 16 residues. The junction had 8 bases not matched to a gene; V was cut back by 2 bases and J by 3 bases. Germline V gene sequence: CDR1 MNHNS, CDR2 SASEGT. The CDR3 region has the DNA TGTGCCAGCAGTGAATCGGTAGCACTAGCGGAAGAGACCCAGTACTTC. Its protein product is CASSESVALAEETQYF.

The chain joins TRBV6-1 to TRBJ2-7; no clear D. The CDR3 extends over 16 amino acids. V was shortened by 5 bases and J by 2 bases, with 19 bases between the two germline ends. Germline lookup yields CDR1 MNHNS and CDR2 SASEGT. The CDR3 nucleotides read TGTGCCAGCAGTCCTTCCCGACGGCAGTCCGCCTACGAGCAGTACTTC. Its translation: CASSPSRRQSAYEQYF.

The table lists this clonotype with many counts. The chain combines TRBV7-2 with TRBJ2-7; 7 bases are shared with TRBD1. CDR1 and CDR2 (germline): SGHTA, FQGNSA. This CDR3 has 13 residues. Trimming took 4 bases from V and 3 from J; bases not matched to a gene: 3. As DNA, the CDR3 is TGTGCCAGCAGCTCCCACAGGGGCTACGAGCAGTACTTC. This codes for CASSSHRGYEQYF.

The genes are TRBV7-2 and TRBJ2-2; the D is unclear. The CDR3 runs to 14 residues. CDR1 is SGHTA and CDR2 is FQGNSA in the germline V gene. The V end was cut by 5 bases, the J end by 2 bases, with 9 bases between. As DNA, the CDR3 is TGTGCCAGCAGCCCCTGGGGAAACACCGGGGAGCTGTTTTTT. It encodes CASSPWGNTGELFF.

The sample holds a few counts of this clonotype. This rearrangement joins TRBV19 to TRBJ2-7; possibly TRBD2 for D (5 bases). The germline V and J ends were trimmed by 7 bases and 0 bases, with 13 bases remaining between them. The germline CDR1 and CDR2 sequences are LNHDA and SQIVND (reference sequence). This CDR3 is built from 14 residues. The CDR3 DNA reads TGTGCCAGTACCTCCCGGGATAACTCCTACGAGCAGTACTTC. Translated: CASTSRDNSYEQYF.

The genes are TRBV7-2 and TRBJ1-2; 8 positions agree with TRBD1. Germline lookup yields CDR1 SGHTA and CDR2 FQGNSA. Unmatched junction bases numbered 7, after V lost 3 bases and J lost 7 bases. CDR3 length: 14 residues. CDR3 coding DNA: TGTGCCAGCAGCTTCAGGGGGCTTTTTAGTGGCTACACCTTC. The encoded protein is CASSFRGLFSGYTF.

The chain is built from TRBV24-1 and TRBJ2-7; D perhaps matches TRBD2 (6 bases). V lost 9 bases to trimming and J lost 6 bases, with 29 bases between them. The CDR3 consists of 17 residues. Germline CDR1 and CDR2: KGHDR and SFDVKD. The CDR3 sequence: CATDRVEKVRWEAEQYF. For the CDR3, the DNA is TGTGCCACCGACCGAGTGGAAAAAGTGAGGTGGGAGGCCGAGCAGTACTTC.

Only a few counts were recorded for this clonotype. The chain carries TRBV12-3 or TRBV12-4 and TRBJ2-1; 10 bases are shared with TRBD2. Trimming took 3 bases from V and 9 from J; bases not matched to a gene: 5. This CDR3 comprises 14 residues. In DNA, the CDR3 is TGTGCCAGCAGTTTCGGGACTAGCGTGGGTGAGCAGTTCTTC. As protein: CASSFGTSVGEQFF.